The 21 T cell receptor beta chains presented below share a single source sample, sequenced in a study of T cell clonality in common variable immunodeficiency. Using immunoSEQ multiplex PCR, the repertoire was profiled, and TCRdb retains in-frame clones only, with some absent. The data show under 45,000 clones, none appearing only once, with roughly 1.4% held by the ten largest. The sequenced material came from peripheral blood mononuclear cells. The receptors here all came from a person aged 18 to 69 in good health.

Many counts were recorded for this clone. CDR3 in amino acids: CASRPGSDGYTF. The CDR3 DNA, read in part, is TGTGCCAGCAGGCCGGGGAGCGATGGC. The V and J genes are TRBV28 and TRBJ1-2, with unresolved D. The read falls 3 residues short of the CDR3 end, and the missing part is taken from the germline J gene. The ends were cut back, 6 bases at V and 6 bases at J, with 11 bases in the middle. Germline lookup yields CDR1 MDHEN and CDR2 SYDVKM. The CDR3 has 12 amino acids.

This clone came up many times. Read data end 3 residues before the CDR3 end; the end is taken from the germline J gene. The chain recombines TRBV7-2 with TRBJ1-2, with unresolved D. CDR1 is SGHTA, CDR2 FQGNSA, per germline. The length of the CDR3 is 13 residues. This CDR3 is CASSPWVGGGYTF. The DNA read from the CDR3 is TGTGCCAGCAGCCCTTGGGTAGGAGGGGGC.

This clone was seen at least ten times. Coverage ceases 3 residues before the CDR3 finishes, and the germline J gene fills in the end. The rearrangement uses TRBV20-1 and TRBJ2-3; TRBD1 is a possible D gene (5 bases). Trimming stripped 5 bases from V and 2 bases from J, with 14 bases between. The CDR3 consists of 14 residues. Per germline, CDR1 DFQATT and CDR2 SNEGSKA (reference sequence). CDR3 bases read: TGCAGTGCTGATGACAGTGGATTCACAGATACG. This gives the protein CSADDSGFTDT. The entire CDR3 protein is CSADDSGFTDTQYF.

This clone was detected ten times or more. The CDR3 end is not reached by the read, which stops 3 residues before it; the germline J gene fills it in. The V call is TRBV28, the J call TRBJ1-3; D is uncertain. Trimming removed 1 base at V and 4 bases at J, with 11 bases between. The CDR3 is 15 amino acids. The germline gives CDR1 MDHEN, CDR2 SYDVKM. CDR3 sequence: CASSLSTELGNTIYF. Partial CDR3 DNA: TGTGCCAGCAGTTTATCCACTGAACTCGGAAACACC.

This clone was found many times. The CDR3 end is not reached by the read, which stops 3 residues before it; the germline J gene fills it in. The V gene is TRBV19, the J gene TRBJ2-1; possible D gene TRBD1, 5 bases. The V gene lost 2 bases and the J gene lost 2 bases, with 7 bases spanning the gap. The CDR3 is 14 amino acids. Germline V gene data show CDR1 as LNHDA and CDR2 as SQIVND (reference sequence). CDR3 DNA (partial): TGTGCCAGTAGTATACAGGGCCCCTACAATGAG. It translates to CASSIQGPYNE. The full CDR3 protein is CASSIQGPYNEQFF.

This clone was observed at least ten times. The read comes to an end 3 residues before the CDR3 does, leaving the germline J gene to fill in the end. The chain combines TRBV10-3 with TRBJ2-1, with 8 bases identical to TRBD2. The CDR3 has 12 amino acids. Germline CDR1 ENHRY, CDR2 SYGVKD. The chain's CDR3 is CTSGRGYNEQFF. The covered CDR3 bases are TGTACGAGCGGGAGAGGGTACAATGAG.

The table lists this clone with many counts. CDR3 bases read: TGCAGTGCTAGAGGTGGCAGGGGTGATACG. Protein product: CSARGGRGDT. The full CDR3 sequence reads CSARGGRGDTQYF. The rearrangement links TRBV20-1 to TRBJ2-3, with D possibly being TRBD1 (6 bases). The sequence runs out 3 residues before the end of the CDR3; the remainder is reconstructed from the germline J gene. Germline CDR1 reads DFQATT; CDR2 reads SNEGSKA (reference sequence). V shed 1 base and J shed 6 bases, with 11 bases lying between them. This CDR3 has 13 residues.

This clone has a count of ten or more. The read comes to an end 3 residues before the CDR3 does, leaving the germline J gene to fill in the end. V is TRBV5-1 and J is TRBJ2-2, with 7 bases fitting TRBD1. The CDR3 sequence is 15 residues long. Germline V gene lookup returns CDR1 SGHRS and CDR2 YFSETQ. V lost 2 bases, J lost 6 bases, and 7 bases stayed unmatched. This CDR3 reads CASSFLQGLSGELFF. Incomplete CDR3 DNA: TGCGCCAGCAGCTTCCTACAGGGGCTATCCGGGGAG.

This clone was counted at least ten times. The CDR3 is cut off 3 residues early in the read; its end comes from the germline J gene. This sequence joins TRBV7-3 and TRBJ2-2, with TRBD2 matching over 7 bases. Trimming at V came to 2 bases and at J to 1 base, leaving 1 base not matched to a gene. This CDR3 contains 15 residues. In germline, CDR1 is SGHTA, CDR2 FQGTGA. The CDR3 DNA, read in part, is TGTGCCAGCAGCTTATCTAGCGGGAACACCGGGGAG. This sequence encodes CASSLSSGNTGE. The whole CDR3 sequence reads CASSLSSGNTGELFF.

This clone showed up many times. The read stops 3 residues short of the end of the CDR3; the missing end is completed from the germline J gene. This chain uses TRBV5-4 with TRBJ2-1; 7 bases are shared with TRBD2. CDR3 size: 14 residues. V gave up 2 bases and J gave up 8 bases; unmatched junction bases: 7. CDR1 SGHNT and CDR2 YYREEE come from the germline V gene (reference sequence). The CDR3 spells CASSLELASDEQFF. The covered CDR3 bases are TGTGCCAGCAGCTTAGAACTAGCGTCGGATGAG.

In this sample, this clone turned up many times. With the read ending 3 residues before the CDR3 end, the germline J gene is used to fill in that end. V is TRBV19 and J is TRBJ1-5, with TRBD1 matching 8 bases. After removal of 5 bases from V and 7 bases from J, the junction contained 10 bases not matched to a gene. CDR3 size: 15 residues. Germline-derived CDR1 and CDR2 are LNHDA and SQIVND (reference sequence). The CDR3 here is CASSRGGGQEQPQHF. Incomplete CDR3 DNA: TGTGCCAGTAGTCGCGGCGGGGGACAGGAACAGCCC.

Regarding this clone: The DNA ends 3 residues before the CDR3 does, and the rest of the CDR3 is filled in from the germline J gene. This chain uses TRBV19 with TRBJ2-3, with TRBD2 as a possible D gene (6 bases). Germline assignment: CDR1 LNHDA and CDR2 SQIVND (reference sequence). The CDR3 covers 14 residues. Deletions cut 7 bases from V and 0 bases from J, with 11 bases between. The CDR3: CASNAGTSTDTQYF. CDR3 DNA (partial): TGTGCCAGTAACGCCGGGACTAGCACAGATACG.

Concerning this clone itself: With the read ending 3 residues before the CDR3 end, the germline J gene is used to fill in that end. V is TRBV19 and J is TRBJ1-5; 10 nucleotides align to TRBD1. Looked up from germline, CDR1 is LNHDA and CDR2 is SQIVND (reference sequence). The V segment lost 6 bases and the J segment 5 bases; nucleotides outside the gene matches: 7. CDR3 size: 15 residues. The CDR3 protein is CASRDGQGVDQPQHF. The sequenced CDR3 bases are TGTGCCAGTAGGGATGGACAGGGGGTCGATCAGCCC.

This clone was recorded at least ten times. The read ends 3 residues before the CDR3 terminus; that terminus is restored from the germline J gene. V usage is TRBV7-2 and J usage is TRBJ2-1; D might be TRBD1 (6 bases). The germline V and J ends were trimmed by 4 bases and 8 bases, with 12 bases remaining between them. The CDR3 consists of 13 residues. CDR1 SGHTA and CDR2 FQGNSA come from the germline V gene. CDR3 DNA, as far as it was read: TGTGCCAGCAGCTGGGGGCCTGTTTATGAG. This gives the protein CASSWGPVYE. The whole CDR3 sequence reads CASSWGPVYEQFF.

This clone was recorded many times. The CDR3 extends 3 residues past the end of the read, so its final part is completed from the germline J gene. The J gene is TRBJ2-2, the V gene TRBV4-2, with 9 bases that match TRBD2. Germline CDR1 and CDR2: LGHNA and YNFKEQ. Trimming at V came to 0 bases and at J to 5 bases, leaving 7 bases not matched to a gene. The CDR3 extends over 17 amino acids. The part of the CDR3 DNA that was read is TGTGCCAGCAGCCAAGACGTAGCGGGAGATAATACCGGGGAG. This translates into CASSQDVAGDNTGE. The CDR3, in full, reads CASSQDVAGDNTGELFF.

This clone showed up many times. The CDR3 end falls 3 residues outside the read, so it is completed with the germline J gene. V usage is TRBV2 and J usage is TRBJ2-7; maybe TRBD2 (6 bases). Germline lookup yields CDR1 SNHLY and CDR2 FYNNEI. V was cut by 7 bases and J by 3 bases, with 7 bases left in between. CDR3 size: 11 residues. This CDR3 reads CASTSVYEQYF. The sequenced part of the CDR3 DNA is TGTGCCAGCACTAGCGTCTACGAG.

The table lists this clone with many counts. The CDR3 sequence: CASSTGTGNTGELFF. CDR3 bases read: TGTGCCAGCAGCACCGGGACAGGGAACACCGGGGAG. The rearrangement links TRBV7-2 to TRBJ2-2; 8 nucleotides align to TRBD1. The CDR3 end falls 3 residues outside the read, so it is completed with the germline J gene. CDR1 is SGHTA and CDR2 is FQGNSA in the germline V gene. The CDR3 has 15 residues. The junction had 3 bases not matched to a gene; V was cut back by 5 bases and J by 1 base.

In this sample, this clone turned up many times. The read terminates 3 residues before the CDR3 end, so the remaining end is supplied by the germline J gene. V and J are TRBV9 and TRBJ1-1, with 8 positions matching TRBD1. The germline CDR1 and CDR2 sequences are SGDLS and YYNGEE. The trim removed 0 bases at V and 0 bases at J, leaving 10 bases unmatched. CDR3 size: 18 residues. This chain's CDR3 is CASSVGVGGQDLNTEAFF. CDR3 DNA, as far as it was read: TGTGCCAGCAGCGTAGGGGTTGGGGGACAGGACTTGAACACTGAA.

This clone has a count of ten or more. The read halts 3 residues ahead of the CDR3 end, with the missing end drawn from the germline J gene. The genes are TRBV4-2 and TRBJ1-3; 7 nucleotides agree with TRBD1. Losses at the gene ends were 3 bases for V and 4 bases for J; bases not matched to a gene: 24. Germline V CDR1 and CDR2: LGHNA, YNFKEQ. The CDR3 length is 21 residues. This CDR3 is CASSQGSRDSSFQPAGNTIYF. The DNA read from the CDR3 is TGTGCCAGCAGCCAGGGGTCCCGGGACAGTTCTTTTCAACCTGCCGGAAACACC.

This clone appeared many times. The read ends 3 residues shy of where the CDR3 ends; the end is completed using the germline J gene. The chain employs TRBV20-1 and TRBJ2-5; D might be TRBD2 (6 bases). The germline V and J ends were trimmed by 0 bases and 2 bases, with 13 bases remaining between them. Germline CDR1 reads DFQATT; CDR2 reads SNEGSKA (reference sequence). This CDR3 is built from 15 residues. The CDR3 DNA, read in part, is TGCAGTGCTAGAGATTTTCTAGCGCCGCAAGAGACC. This encodes CSARDFLAPQET. The full CDR3 reads CSARDFLAPQETQYF.

This clone was detected many times. The CDR3 goes on 3 residues after the read ends, and that part is filled in from the germline J gene. V and J are TRBV23-1 and TRBJ1-2; tentatively, D is TRBD1 (5 bases). TRBV23-1 is labeled an ORF, and its function is uncertain. The CDR3 length is 17 residues. The V end lost 0 bases, the J end lost 5 bases, and 19 bases lay between the germline ends. The CDR3 region is CASSQSFGRDRIYGYTF. The covered CDR3 bases are TGCGCCAGCAGTCAATCGTTCGGCAGGGATAGGATTTATGGC.